This entry lists 13 T cell receptor beta chains sequenced from one sample in a study of blood T cell repertoires in COVID-19. Clones were read by immunoSEQ multiplex PCR, and TCRdb kept only the in-frame ones, dropping some. The sample includes over 400,000 clones, 80% to 90% of them seen just once. Sample: peripheral blood. The source of these receptors is a human donor in a cohort sampled during active COVID-19.

This clone was counted a few times. The V call is TRBV28, the J call TRBJ1-5; possibly TRBD1 for D (5 bases). CDR1 is MDHEN and CDR2 is SYDVKM in the germline V gene. The CDR3 is made up of 13 amino acids. The V end lost 4 bases, the J end lost 7 bases, and 11 bases lay between the germline ends. CDR3 protein: CASSSQGYQPQHF. The CDR3 nucleotides read TGTGCCAGCAGTTCCCAGGGCTACCAGCCCCAGCATTTT.

This chain links TRBV10-1 with TRBJ2-1; TRBD1 matches at 8 bases. Germline values: CDR1 WNHNN, CDR2 SYGVQD (reference sequence). J lost 5 bases, V lost 9 bases, and 3 bases had no gene match. The CDR3 is 12 residues long. The chain's CDR3 is CARTGANNEQFF. DNA for the CDR3: TGCGCCAGGACAGGGGCTAACAATGAGCAGTTCTTC.

The chain employs TRBV6-1 and TRBJ2-1; TRBD2 might be the D (6 bases). This CDR3 comprises 13 residues. CDR1 is MNHNS, CDR2 SASEGT, per germline. V was trimmed by 6 bases and J by 6 bases, leaving 12 bases between them. CDR3 DNA: TGTGCCAGCAGGGGGACTCCATCCAATGAGCAGTTCTTC. Amino acids: CASRGTPSNEQFF.

V gene TRBV18 combines with J gene TRBJ1-5; D not certain. From germline, CDR1 is KGHSH and CDR2 LQKENI. This CDR3 comprises 15 residues. V was cut by 2 bases and J by 4 bases, with 12 bases left in between. The CDR3 spells CASSPNRGGNQPQHF. CDR3 DNA sequence: TGTGCCAGCTCACCAAATCGGGGTGGAAATCAGCCCCAGCATTTT.

This rearrangement joins TRBV5-7 to TRBJ2-5; 7 nucleotides match TRBD2. TRBV5-7 is classed as an ORF, of uncertain function. V dropped 2 bases and J dropped 5; count of bases not matched to a gene: 6. This CDR3 has 14 amino acids. The DNA of the CDR3 is TGTGCCAGCAGCTTAGCTATGGGGGGGGAGACCCAGTACTTC. This translates into CASSLAMGGETQYF.

The chain couples TRBV11-2 to TRBJ2-6, with 8 bases fitting TRBD1. The V gene end was trimmed by 3 bases and the J gene end by 0 bases; junction bases not matched to a gene: 7. This CDR3 region has 18 residues. CDR1 and CDR2 (germline): SGHAT, FQNNGV. The DNA for the CDR3 is TGTGCCAGCAGCTTTACAGGGGGAACCCTCTCTGGGGCCAACGTCCTGACTTTC. Translating gives CASSFTGGTLSGANVLTF.

The chain employs TRBV20-1 and TRBJ1-3; 8 bases map to TRBD1. Germline-derived CDR1 and CDR2 are DFQATT and SNEGSKA (reference sequence). The CDR3 contains 16 residues. Losses at the gene ends were 3 bases for V and 0 bases for J; bases not matched to a gene: 7. CDR3 sequence (DNA): TGCAGTGCTAGTTGGACAGGGCCCTTCTCTGGAAACACCATATATTTT. Translating it yields CSASWTGPFSGNTIYF.

This clone was seen just once. The CDR3 bases are TGTGCCAGCAGCTATGGAGGAAAAGCTTTCTTT. This encodes CASSYGGKAFF. The chain is built from TRBV5-5 and TRBJ1-1, with D unresolved. The CDR3 extends over 11 amino acids. Trimming took 3 bases from V and 9 from J, leaving 9 bases between them. Germline V gives CDR1 SGHKS, CDR2 YYEKEE (reference sequence).

This clone was found a few times. The chain has TRBV2 and TRBJ2-5; TRBD1 aligns across 10 bases. Germline V gives CDR1 SNHLY, CDR2 FYNNEI. CDR3 length equals 14 residues. V was clipped by 6 bases and J by 3 bases; unmatched bases: 4. The CDR3 here is CASRTGTGEETQYF. The CDR3 nucleotides are TGTGCCAGCAGGACCGGGACAGGGGAAGAGACCCAGTACTTC.

The CDR3 region has the DNA TGTGCCAGTAGTTCCCAGGGGGCGGATACTGAAGCTTTCTTT. Translation gives CASSSQGADTEAFF. This chain uses TRBV19 with TRBJ1-1; 8 nucleotides line up with TRBD1. Trimming cost V 5 bases and J 5 bases; bases outside gene matches: 7. Germline V gene lookup returns CDR1 LNHDA and CDR2 SQIVND (reference sequence). The CDR3 is 14 residues long.

This sequence joins TRBV7-6 and TRBJ2-2; perhaps TRBD2 as D (5 bases). V was cut by 5 bases and J by 0 bases, with 13 bases left in between. The CDR3 sequence is 16 residues long. Per the germline V gene, CDR1 is SGHVS and CDR2 is FNYEAQ. CDR3 sequence (DNA): TGTGCCAGCAGCCCTGAGGGCGGGTCGAACACCGGGGAGCTGTTTTTT. This sequence encodes CASSPEGGSNTGELFF.

CDR3 residues: CASKLATTDTQYF. In nucleotides, the CDR3 is TGCGCCAGTAAGTTAGCCACCACAGATACGCAGTATTTT. The V call is TRBV5-1, the J call TRBJ2-3; D ambiguous. Per germline, CDR1 SGHRS and CDR2 YFSETQ. V was trimmed by 8 bases and J by 2 bases, leaving 12 bases between them. The CDR3 length is 13 residues.

The chain employs TRBV6-5 and TRBJ1-1, with TRBD1 as a possible D gene (5 bases). Germline assignment: CDR1 MNHEY and CDR2 SVGAGI. The CDR3 has 14 residues. The V and J ends lost 6 bases and 4 bases respectively, with 15 bases between them. The CDR3 nucleotides read TGTGCCAGCAGCTATACCCAGGGCGCCACTGAAGCTTTCTTT. Its translation: CASSYTQGATEAFF.